The 9 T cell receptor beta chains in this list originate from one sample, sequenced in a study of blood T cell repertoires in COVID-19. The assay was immunoSEQ multiplex PCR, and TCRdb's table has in-frame clones only and misses some. Among about 350,000 clones listed, less than 90% were seen once. The source material was PBMCs or T cells enriched from blood (not recorded which). The source is a woman in her twenties or thirties who had recovered from COVID-19.

This chain uses TRBV5-8 with TRBJ2-1, with TRBD2 matching 8 bases. Trimming took 4 bases from V and 6 from J; bases not matched to a gene: 12. The CDR3 consists of 16 residues. The germline V gene has CDR1 SGHTS and CDR2 YDEGEE. The CDR3 loop is CASSPGFGGGRNEQFF. The CDR3 nucleotides are TGTGCCAGCAGCCCGGGGTTTGGCGGGGGGCGCAATGAGCAGTTCTTC.

The chain combines TRBV18 with TRBJ1-1, with D possibly matching TRBD1 (5 bases). Trimming removed 3 bases at V and 3 bases at J, with 14 bases between. This CDR3 is 15 amino acids long. CDR1 is KGHSH and CDR2 is LQKENI in the germline V gene. CDR3 amino acids: CASSPPLGGYTEAFF. CDR3 coding DNA: TGTGCCAGCTCACCCCCTTTGGGGGGGTACACTGAAGCTTTCTTT. Full variable domain (missing parts from reference TRBV18 and TRBJ1-1): NAGVMQNPRHLVRRRGQEARLRCSPMKGHSHVYWYRQLPEEGLKFMVYLQKENIIDESGMPKERFSAEFPKEGPSILRIQQVVRGDSAAYFCASSPPLGGYTEAFFGQGTRLTVV.

J is TRBJ2-5 and V is TRBV5-4; 11 nucleotides align to TRBD2. The CDR3 runs to 17 residues. Germline loops: CDR1 SGHNT, CDR2 YYREEE (reference sequence). V lost 0 bases to trimming and J lost 4 bases; unmatched junction nucleotides: 8. The CDR3 is CASSLVVSGGAGETQYF. Here the CDR3 DNA reads TGTGCCAGCAGCTTGGTGGTTAGCGGGGGGGCGGGAGAGACCCAGTACTTC.

This clone was seen just once. This rearrangement joins TRBV5-1 to TRBJ2-5, with D possibly matching TRBD1 (6 bases). Trimming removed 4 bases at V and 3 bases at J, with 19 bases between. This CDR3 is built from 16 residues. CDR1 SGHRS and CDR2 YFSETQ come from the germline V gene. The CDR3 DNA reads TGCGCCAGCAGCCTAACGCGAAACAGGGCTGAAGAGACCCAGTACTTC. As protein: CASSLTRNRAEETQYF.

V usage is TRBV28 and J usage is TRBJ1-5; D is uncertain. Per germline, CDR1 MDHEN and CDR2 SYDVKM. The V end was cut by 5 bases, the J end by 5 bases, with 13 bases between. CDR3 length: 14 amino acids. CDR3 DNA sequence: TGTGCCAGCAGTCCCCCGGGATGGGATCAGCCCCAGCATTTT. This sequence encodes CASSPPGWDQPQHF.

The chain has TRBV30 and TRBJ1-2; 9 bases fit TRBD1. This CDR3 is 15 amino acids long. V lost 1 base and J lost 8; bases outside the gene matches: 11. Germline-derived CDR1 and CDR2 are GTSNPN and SVGIG (reference sequence). The CDR3 region is CAWSGRQGELGGYTF. DNA of the CDR3: TGTGCCTGGAGTGGACGACAGGGGGAATTGGGGGGCTACACCTTC.

The rearrangement joins TRBV6-2 or TRBV6-3 to TRBJ1-6; 7 positions match TRBD1. Germline values: CDR1 MNHEY, CDR2 SVGEGT. CDR3 length equals 19 residues. V lost 6 bases and J lost 0; bases outside the gene matches: 14. This chain's CDR3 is CASSDPGQPINSYNSPLHF. The CDR3 nucleotides are TGTGCCAGCAGCGACCCGGGACAGCCAATCAACTCCTATAATTCACCCCTCCACTTT.

V and J are TRBV24-1 and TRBJ2-3; D is unresolved. V lost 3 bases and J lost 2, with 11 bases in between. This CDR3 is 15 amino acids long. Germline V gene lookup returns CDR1 KGHDR and CDR2 SFDVKD. This CDR3 reads CATSDPTPDTDTQYF. DNA for the CDR3: TGTGCCACCAGTGATCCGACTCCAGACACAGATACGCAGTATTTT.

V and J are TRBV5-1 and TRBJ2-1; D might be TRBD1 (5 bases). The CDR3 is made up of 14 amino acids. The germline gives CDR1 SGHRS, CDR2 YFSETQ. V shed 2 bases and J shed 5 bases, with 11 bases lying between them. The CDR3 DNA reads as TGCGCCAGCAGCTTCCAGGGTTTCAACAATGAGCAGTTCTTC. Its protein product is CASSFQGFNNEQFF.